One sample yielded the 11 T cell receptor beta chains listed below, sequenced in a study of blood T cell repertoires in COVID-19. Profiled with immunoSEQ multiplex PCR; TCRdb holds only in-frame clones, not every one. The sample includes 200,000 or so clones, 65% to 85% of them seen just once. Source material: peripheral blood. The receptor source for this set is a man between 60 and 75 years old with active or convalescent COVID-19.

The V and J genes are TRBV7-2 and TRBJ1-2; D gene uncertain. CDR1 SGHTA and CDR2 FQGNSA come from the germline V gene. Deletions cut 5 bases from V and 4 bases from J, with 14 bases between. This CDR3 has 14 amino acids. The CDR3 loop reads CASSPDRGAYGYTF. The CDR3 nucleotides read TGTGCCAGCAGCCCGGACCGGGGAGCCTATGGCTACACCTTC.

The chain joins TRBV4-3 to TRBJ2-2; 10 bases are a match to TRBD2. Germline V CDR1 and CDR2: LGHNA, YSLEER. This CDR3 comprises 19 residues. Trimming took 4 bases from V and 6 from J; bases not matched to a gene: 17. The CDR3 DNA reads TGCGCCAGCAGCCGGAACGGACTAGCGGCCTTAAAGGGGGCCGGGGAGCTGTTTTTT. Residues: CASSRNGLAALKGAGELFF.

This clone was picked up one time. This chain links TRBV28 with TRBJ1-2; 10 bases agree with TRBD1. The CDR3 extends over 13 amino acids. After removal of 3 bases from V and 5 bases from J, the junction contained 0 bases not matched to a gene. The germline CDR1 and CDR2 sequences are MDHEN and SYDVKM. This CDR3 reads CASSLGQGYGYTF. The CDR3, as DNA: TGTGCCAGCAGTTTGGGACAGGGGTATGGCTACACCTTC.

Concerning this clone: An end of the junction differs from the germline gene, which may be a read error. The chain is built from TRBV3-1 (or the pseudogene TRBV3-2) and TRBJ2-7; 9 bases are a match to TRBD1. CDR1 is LGHDT and CDR2 is YNNKEL in the germline V gene (reference sequence). This CDR3 has 13 amino acids. CDR3 protein: CASSQADRGSAHF. The CDR3 DNA reads as TGTGCCAGCAGCCAAGCGGACAGGGGTTCGGCCCACTTC.

The gene calls are TRBV7-2 and TRBJ2-1; 7 nucleotides align to TRBD2. Looked up from germline, CDR1 is SGHTA and CDR2 is FQGNSA. The CDR3 has 16 amino acids. After removal of 5 bases from V and 7 bases from J, the junction contained 14 bases not matched to a gene. CDR3 loop: CASSQGAASGVNEQFF. CDR3 in DNA: TGTGCCAGCAGCCAGGGAGCGGCTAGCGGCGTTAATGAGCAGTTCTTC.

The V and J genes are TRBV5-6 and TRBJ2-7; TRBD1 aligns across 7 bases. With V trimmed by 2 bases and J by 6 bases, 14 bases remained unmatched. The CDR3 sequence is 16 residues long. The germline gives CDR1 SGHDT, CDR2 YYEEEE. The CDR3 is CASSFKTGVGSREQYF. CDR3 nucleotide sequence: TGTGCCAGCAGCTTTAAAACAGGGGTCGGATCTCGCGAGCAGTACTTC.

This clone was counted between two and nine times. The chain links TRBV6-2 or TRBV6-3 to TRBJ1-5; 7 positions agree with TRBD1. The trim removed 4 bases at V and 7 bases at J, leaving 10 bases unmatched. The CDR3 has 15 amino acids. Germline V gene data show CDR1 as MNHEY and CDR2 as SVGEGT. CDR3 nucleotides: TGTGCCAGCAGTTCAGCCCACAGGGGTGGCCAGCCCCAGCATTTT. Translated, it gives CASSSAHRGGQPQHF.

The rearrangement links TRBV28 to TRBJ2-3, with a weak D call TRBD1 (5 bases). Trimming removed 8 bases at V and 5 bases at J, with 8 bases between. The CDR3 sequence is 11 residues long. Germline V lookup: CDR1 MDHEN, CDR2 SYDVKM. The CDR3 reads CASGREDTQYF. CDR3 in DNA: TGTGCCAGCGGCAGGGAAGATACGCAGTATTTT.

This clone was recorded only once. The rearrangement joins TRBV5-5 to TRBJ2-7, with TRBD2 as a possible D gene (6 bases). CDR3 size: 14 residues. The ends were cut back, 0 bases at V and 6 bases at J, with 13 bases in the middle. CDR1 and CDR2 (germline): SGHKS, YYEKEE (reference sequence). The CDR3 sequence: CASSLGLGGREQYF. The CDR3, as DNA: TGTGCCAGCAGCTTGGGACTAGGAGGGCGCGAGCAGTACTTC.

This clone was seen once. This sequence joins TRBV9 and TRBJ1-4; 7 bases map to TRBD1. CDR1 and CDR2 (germline): SGDLS, YYNGEE. This CDR3 spans 15 amino acids. The J segment lost 4 bases and the V segment lost 0 bases, leaving 3 bases of the junction unmatched. The CDR3 nucleotides are TGTGCCAGCAGCGTAGTCCCAGGGGGTAATGAAAAACTGTTTTTT. Translation: CASSVVPGGNEKLFF.

V is TRBV24-1 and J is TRBJ2-2; 14 nucleotides line up with TRBD2. The CDR3 has 16 residues. Germline-derived CDR1 and CDR2 are KGHDR and SFDVKD. The trim removed 4 bases at V and 6 bases at J, leaving 3 bases unmatched. DNA for the CDR3: TGTGCCACCAGTGAGACGGGACTAGCGGGGGCCGGGGAGCTGTTTTTT. As protein: CATSETGLAGAGELFF.